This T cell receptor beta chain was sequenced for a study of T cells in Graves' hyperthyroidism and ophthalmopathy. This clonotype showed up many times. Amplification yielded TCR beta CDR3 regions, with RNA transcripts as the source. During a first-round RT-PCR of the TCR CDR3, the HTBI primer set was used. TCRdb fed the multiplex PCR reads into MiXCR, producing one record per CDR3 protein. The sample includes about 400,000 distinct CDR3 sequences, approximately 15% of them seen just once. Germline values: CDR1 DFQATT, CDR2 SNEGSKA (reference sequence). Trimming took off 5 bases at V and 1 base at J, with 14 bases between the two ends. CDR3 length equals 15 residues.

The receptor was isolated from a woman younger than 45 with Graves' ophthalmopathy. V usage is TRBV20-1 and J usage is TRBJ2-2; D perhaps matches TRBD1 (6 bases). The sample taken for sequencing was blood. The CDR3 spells CSASTDRWNTGELFF. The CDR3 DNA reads TGCAGTGCTTCTACGGACAGATGGAACACCGGGGAGCTGTTTTTT.